One T cell receptor (beta chain) is described in this entry. TCRdb's copy holds only in-frame clones and misses some; the assay was immunoSEQ multiplex PCR. The sample yields 15,000 to 20,000 clones, around 92% seen once. Germline V gene sequence: CDR1 MNHEY, CDR2 SMNVEV (reference sequence). The CDR3 extends over 14 amino acids. The trim removed 6 bases at V and 1 base at J, leaving 3 bases unmatched. This specimen belongs to a study of OX40 agonist ivuxolimab in advanced cancers. Sequencing was performed on CD4+ or CD8+ T cells sorted from blood, taken in a trial of the OX40 agonist ivuxolimab. The sequence came from an adult with an advanced solid tumor such as melanoma, head and neck, liver or kidney cancer. The chain links TRBV27 to TRBJ1-5; 7 positions match TRBD1. CDR3 amino acids: CASSLQGSNQPQHF. CDR3 nucleotide sequence: TGTGCCAGCAGCTTACAGGGGAGCAATCAGCCCCAGCATTTT.